Each of the 7 T cell receptor beta chains below was sequenced from the same sample in a study of T cell changes during pregnancy in multiple sclerosis. Generated by immunoSEQ multiplex PCR, the TCRdb table keeps only in-frame clones and is missing some. The data contain about 94,000 clones, approximately 93% of them singletons. The sample was peripheral blood, taken after pregnancy. Receptors were obtained from a female donor with multiple sclerosis, enrolled in a pregnancy study.

This clone was seen a single time. The gene calls are TRBV19 and TRBJ2-1; no reliable D call. The germline V gene encodes CDR1 LNHDA and CDR2 SQIVND (reference sequence). The CDR3 is 15 amino acids. Trimming took off 3 bases at V and 0 bases at J, with 9 bases between the two ends. Here the CDR3 DNA reads TGTGCCAGTAGTATGTCCGTGAGCTCCTACAATGAGCAGTTCTTC. This gives the protein CASSMSVSSYNEQFF.

The chain links TRBV18 to TRBJ1-5; maybe TRBD1 (5 bases). The CDR3 is made up of 14 amino acids. V dropped 2 bases and J dropped 4 bases, with 9 bases sitting between them. Per the germline V gene, CDR1 is KGHSH and CDR2 is LQKENI. CDR3 protein: CASSPRAGNQPQHF. The CDR3 DNA follows: TGTGCCAGCTCACCAAGGGCAGGGAATCAGCCCCAGCATTTT.

The chain links TRBV28 to TRBJ2-1; D might be TRBD1 (6 bases). Germline CDR1 reads MDHEN; CDR2 reads SYDVKM. The CDR3 has 15 residues. V was shortened by 6 bases and J by 6 bases, with 18 bases between the two germline ends. The CDR3 DNA reads as TGTGCCAGCAGCGATGGGACATTTGGGTTCAATGAGCAGTTCTTC. This sequence encodes CASSDGTFGFNEQFF.

The chain is built from TRBV19 and TRBJ2-7, with TRBD2 identical over 14 bases. The CDR3 loop spans 15 amino acids. CDR1 and CDR2 (germline): LNHDA, SQIVND (reference sequence). Trimming removed 6 bases from V and 1 base from J; junction bases left unmatched: 2. CDR3 coding DNA: TGTGCCAGTAGCCGGACTAGCGGGAGGTCCTACGAGCAGTACTTC. Protein sequence: CASSRTSGRSYEQYF.

The chain couples TRBV9 to TRBJ2-5, with TRBD2 matching over 9 bases. Germline CDR1 is SGDLS and CDR2 is YYNGEE. The CDR3 is 13 amino acids. V trimming: 7 bases; J trimming: 5 bases; junction bases outside the gene matches: 6. This CDR3 is CASRAGGSETQYF. The CDR3 DNA follows: TGTGCCAGCCGGGCGGGAGGGAGCGAGACCCAGTACTTC.

This chain uses TRBV30 with TRBJ2-5; D perhaps matches TRBD2 (5 bases). Trimming removed 4 bases at V and 5 bases at J, with 17 bases between. The CDR3 is 14 amino acids. In germline, CDR1 is GTSNPN, CDR2 SVGIG (reference sequence). Here the CDR3 reads CAWKIQPGIETQYF. CDR3 nucleotides: TGTGCCTGGAAGATACAACCGGGAATCGAGACCCAGTACTTC.

This chain uses TRBV19 with TRBJ2-2; 7 bases are a match to TRBD1. Per the germline V gene, CDR1 is LNHDA and CDR2 is SQIVND (reference sequence). This CDR3 comprises 14 residues. With 8 bases clipped from V and 2 bases from J, the junction kept 5 bases outside the gene matches. CDR3 sequence (DNA): TGTGCCAGTGGCCGGGACAGAAACACCGGGGAGCTGTTTTTT. Encoded protein: CASGRDRNTGELFF.